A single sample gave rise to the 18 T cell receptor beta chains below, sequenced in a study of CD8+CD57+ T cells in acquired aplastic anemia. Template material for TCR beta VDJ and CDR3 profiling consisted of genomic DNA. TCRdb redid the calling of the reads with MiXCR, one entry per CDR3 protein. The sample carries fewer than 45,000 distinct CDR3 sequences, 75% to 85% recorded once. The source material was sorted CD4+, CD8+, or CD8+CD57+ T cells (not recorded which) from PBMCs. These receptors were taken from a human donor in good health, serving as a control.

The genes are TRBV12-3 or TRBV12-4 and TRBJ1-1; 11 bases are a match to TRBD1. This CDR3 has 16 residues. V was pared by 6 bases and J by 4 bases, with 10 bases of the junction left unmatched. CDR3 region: CASRSDRGRGGTEAFF. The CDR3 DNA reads TGTGCCAGCAGGTCGGACAGGGGGCGCGGGGGCACTGAAGCTTTCTTT.

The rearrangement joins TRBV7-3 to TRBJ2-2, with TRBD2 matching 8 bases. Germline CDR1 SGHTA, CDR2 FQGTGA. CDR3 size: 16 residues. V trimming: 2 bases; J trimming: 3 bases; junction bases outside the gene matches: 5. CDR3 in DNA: TGTGCCAGCAGCTTACTGAACGGGAGGGACACCGGGGAGCTGTTTTTT. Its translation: CASSLLNGRDTGELFF.

CDR3 sequence: CASSPSGQFNQPQHF. CDR3 coding DNA: TGTGCCAGCAGCCCAAGCGGGCAGTTCAATCAGCCCCAGCATTTT. The V call is TRBV9, the J call TRBJ1-5; D is uncertain. The CDR3 length is 15 residues. V was clipped by 4 bases and J by 3 bases, with 14 bases between them. The germline CDR1 and CDR2 sequences are SGDLS and YYNGEE.

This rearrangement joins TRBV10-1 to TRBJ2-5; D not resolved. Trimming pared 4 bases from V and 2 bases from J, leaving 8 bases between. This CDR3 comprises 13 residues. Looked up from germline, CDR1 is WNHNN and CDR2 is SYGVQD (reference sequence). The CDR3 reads CASSARIQETQYF. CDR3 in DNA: TGCGCCAGCAGTGCGCGGATTCAAGAGACCCAGTACTTC.

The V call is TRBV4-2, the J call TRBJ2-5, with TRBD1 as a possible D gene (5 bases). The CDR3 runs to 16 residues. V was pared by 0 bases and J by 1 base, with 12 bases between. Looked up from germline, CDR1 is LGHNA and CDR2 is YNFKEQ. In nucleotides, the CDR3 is TGTGCCAGCAGCCAAGAAAAGGGGCTTACCCAAGAGACCCAGTACTTC. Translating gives CASSQEKGLTQETQYF.

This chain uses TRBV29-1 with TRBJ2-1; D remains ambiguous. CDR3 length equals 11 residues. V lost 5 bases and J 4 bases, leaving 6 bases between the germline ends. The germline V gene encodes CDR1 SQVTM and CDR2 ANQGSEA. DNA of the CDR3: TGCAGCGTTAGTATTTACAATGAGCAGTTCTTC. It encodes CSVSIYNEQFF.

The CDR3 protein is CASRTLRDRGQGYTF. The CDR3 DNA reads TGTGCCAGCAGGACATTAAGGGACAGGGGGCAAGGCTACACCTTC. The chain recombines TRBV2 with TRBJ1-2; 12 bases line up with TRBD1. CDR1 and CDR2 from the germline V gene are SNHLY and FYNNEI. Trimming cost V 6 bases and J 8 bases; bases outside gene matches: 10. This CDR3 spans 15 amino acids.

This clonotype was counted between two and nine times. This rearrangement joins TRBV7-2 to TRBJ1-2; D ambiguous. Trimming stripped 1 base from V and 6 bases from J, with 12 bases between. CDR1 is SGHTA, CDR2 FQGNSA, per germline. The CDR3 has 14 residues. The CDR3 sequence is CASSLGVVLDGYTF. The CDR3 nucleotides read TGTGCCAGCAGCTTAGGTGTCGTACTGGATGGCTACACCTTC. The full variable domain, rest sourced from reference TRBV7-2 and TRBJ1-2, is GAGVSQSPSNKVTEKGKDVELRCDPISGHTALYWYRQSLGQGLEFLIYFQGNSAPDKSGLPSDRFSAERTGGSVSTLTIQRTQQEDSAVYLCASSLGVVLDGYTFGSGTRLTVV.

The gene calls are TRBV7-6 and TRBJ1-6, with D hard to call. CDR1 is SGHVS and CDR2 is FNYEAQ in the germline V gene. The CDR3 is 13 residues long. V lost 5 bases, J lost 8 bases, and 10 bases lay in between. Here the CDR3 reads CASSQATYSPLHF. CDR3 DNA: TGTGCCAGCAGCCAGGCTACTTATTCACCCCTCCACTTT.

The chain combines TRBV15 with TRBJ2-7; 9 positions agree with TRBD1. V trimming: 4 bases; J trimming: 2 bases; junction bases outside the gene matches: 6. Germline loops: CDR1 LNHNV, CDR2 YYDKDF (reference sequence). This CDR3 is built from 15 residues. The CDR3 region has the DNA TGTGCCACCAGCATACAGGACAGGGGTCCCTACGAGCAGTACTTC. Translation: CATSIQDRGPYEQYF.

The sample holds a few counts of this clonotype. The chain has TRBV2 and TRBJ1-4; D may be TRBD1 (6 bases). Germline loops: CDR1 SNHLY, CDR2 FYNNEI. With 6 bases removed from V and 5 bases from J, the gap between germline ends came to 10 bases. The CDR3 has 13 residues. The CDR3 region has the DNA TGTGCCAGCAGACAGGGTCGAAATGAAAAACTGTTTTTT. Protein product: CASRQGRNEKLFF.

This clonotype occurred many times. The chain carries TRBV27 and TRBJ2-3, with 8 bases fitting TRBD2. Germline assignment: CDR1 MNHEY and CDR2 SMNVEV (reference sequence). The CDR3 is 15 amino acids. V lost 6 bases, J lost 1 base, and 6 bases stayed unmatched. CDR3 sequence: CASSPGTSRTDTQYF. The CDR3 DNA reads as TGTGCCAGCAGCCCGGGGACTAGTCGCACAGATACGCAGTATTTT.

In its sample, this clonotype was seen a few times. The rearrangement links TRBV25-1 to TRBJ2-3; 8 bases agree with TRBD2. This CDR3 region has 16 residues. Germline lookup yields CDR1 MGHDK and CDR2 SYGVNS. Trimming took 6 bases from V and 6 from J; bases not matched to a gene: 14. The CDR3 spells CASSALGGAGEDTQYF. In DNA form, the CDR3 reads TGTGCCAGCAGCGCACTGGGGGGAGCGGGGGAGGATACGCAGTATTTT.

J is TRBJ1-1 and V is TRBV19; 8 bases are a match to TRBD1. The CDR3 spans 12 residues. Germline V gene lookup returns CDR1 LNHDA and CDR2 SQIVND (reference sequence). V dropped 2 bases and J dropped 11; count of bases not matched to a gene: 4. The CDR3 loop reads CASSIQGANAFF. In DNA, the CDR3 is TGTGCCAGTAGTATACAGGGGGCGAATGCTTTCTTT.

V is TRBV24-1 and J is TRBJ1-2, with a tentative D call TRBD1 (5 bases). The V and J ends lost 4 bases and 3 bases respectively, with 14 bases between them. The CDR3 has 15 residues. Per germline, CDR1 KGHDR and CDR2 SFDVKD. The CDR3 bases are TGTGCCACCAGTGAGGCCGGGGCAGGACACTATGGCTACACCTTC. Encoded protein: CATSEAGAGHYGYTF.

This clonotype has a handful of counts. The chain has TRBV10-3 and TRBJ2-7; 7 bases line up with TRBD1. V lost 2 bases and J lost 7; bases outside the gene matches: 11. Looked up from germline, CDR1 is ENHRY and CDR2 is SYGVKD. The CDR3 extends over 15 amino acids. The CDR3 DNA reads TGTGCCATCAGTGAGCCGGGACAGACCGGACGGGAGCAGTACTTC. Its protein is CAISEPGQTGREQYF.

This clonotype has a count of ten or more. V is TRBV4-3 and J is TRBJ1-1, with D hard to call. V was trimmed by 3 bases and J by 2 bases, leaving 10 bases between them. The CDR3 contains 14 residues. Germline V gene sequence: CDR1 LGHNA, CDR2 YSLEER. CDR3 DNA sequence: TGCGCCAGCAGCCAGAATACCGAAAACACTGAAGCTTTCTTT. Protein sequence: CASSQNTENTEAFF.

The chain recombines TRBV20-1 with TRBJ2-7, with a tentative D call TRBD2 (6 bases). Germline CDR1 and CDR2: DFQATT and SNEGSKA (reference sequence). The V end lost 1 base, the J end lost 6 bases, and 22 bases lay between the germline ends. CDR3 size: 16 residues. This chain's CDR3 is CSARGGLTGDSGEQYF. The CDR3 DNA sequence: TGCAGTGCTAGAGGGGGTCTGACGGGAGATTCGGGCGAGCAGTACTTC.